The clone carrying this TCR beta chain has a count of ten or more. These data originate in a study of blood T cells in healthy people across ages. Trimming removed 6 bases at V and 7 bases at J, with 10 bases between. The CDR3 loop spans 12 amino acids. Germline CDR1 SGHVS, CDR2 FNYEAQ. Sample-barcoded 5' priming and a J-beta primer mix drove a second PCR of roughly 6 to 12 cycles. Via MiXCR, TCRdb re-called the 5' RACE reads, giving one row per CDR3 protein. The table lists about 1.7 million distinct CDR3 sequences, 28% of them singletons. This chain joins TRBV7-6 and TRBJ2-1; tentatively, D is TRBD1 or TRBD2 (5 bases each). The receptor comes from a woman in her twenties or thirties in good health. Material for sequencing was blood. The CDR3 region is CASSPRENEQFF. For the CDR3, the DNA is TGTGCCAGCAGTCCCAGGGAGAATGAGCAGTTCTTC.